What follows are 8 T cell receptor beta chains derived from one specimen sequenced in a study of early T cells in non-severe SARS-CoV-2 infection. TCRdb analysed the 5' RACE reads with MiXCR anew, one entry per CDR3 protein. The table shows tens of thousands of distinct CDR3 sequences, with more than 8.5% occurring only once. The source material was whole blood. The receptors were gathered from an adult who was a healthcare worker with PCR-confirmed SARS-CoV-2 infection or an uninfected control (not recorded which).

Ten or more counts support this clonotype. This chain links TRBV5-1 with TRBJ2-5; 8 nucleotides agree with TRBD2. J gave up 2 bases and V 4 bases, and 4 bases lay outside the gene matches. The CDR3 consists of 14 residues. Per the germline V gene, CDR1 is SGHRS and CDR2 is YFSETQ. CDR3 loop: CASSPLAVQETQYF. CDR3 DNA sequence: TGCGCCAGCAGCCCACTAGCGGTACAAGAGACCCAGTACTTC.

This chain joins TRBV6-1 and TRBJ2-7; TRBD1 matches 7 bases. V lost 6 bases and J lost 3; bases outside the gene matches: 5. Germline V gene lookup returns CDR1 MNHNS and CDR2 SASEGT. The CDR3 is 13 amino acids. The CDR3 protein is CASRYRGVYEQYF. In DNA, the CDR3 is TGTGCCAGCAGATACAGGGGAGTCTACGAGCAGTACTTC.

Ten or more counts support this clonotype. The V gene is TRBV4-1, the J gene TRBJ1-5, with a possible D match to TRBD1 (5 bases). V was pared by 0 bases and J by 0 bases, with 9 bases between. Germline V lookup: CDR1 MGHRA, CDR2 YSYEKL. There are 16 residues in the CDR3. The CDR3 nucleotides are TGCGCCAGCAGCCAAGATTTCGGACATAGCAATCAGCCCCAGCATTTT. Translating it yields CASSQDFGHSNQPQHF.

The chain uses TRBV5-1 and TRBJ1-1; no definite D call. V was trimmed by 4 bases and J by 2 bases, leaving 15 bases between them. CDR1 is SGHRS and CDR2 is YFSETQ in the germline V gene. The CDR3 runs 15 residues. The chain's CDR3 is CASSAGGTANTEAFF. CDR3 in DNA: TGCGCCAGCAGCGCAGGAGGTACAGCTAACACTGAAGCTTTCTTT.

This clonotype appeared many times. The rearrangement links TRBV6-1 to TRBJ1-1, with TRBD1 identical over 9 bases. The CDR3 totals 13 residues. Unmatched junction bases numbered 5, after V lost 8 bases and J lost 4 bases. Germline CDR1 and CDR2: MNHNS and SASEGT. CDR3 coding DNA: TGTGCCAGCTCAACAGGGGGCCCCACTGAAGCTTTCTTT. It is translated as CASSTGGPTEAFF.

This clonotype was found many times. V usage is TRBV9 and J usage is TRBJ2-3; D is perhaps TRBD2 (7 bases). The CDR3 extends over 16 amino acids. Germline assignment: CDR1 SGDLS and CDR2 YYNGEE. The V and J ends lost 4 bases and 4 bases respectively, with 19 bases between them. The CDR3 here is CASSPRGRGSPDTQYF. In DNA form, the CDR3 reads TGTGCCAGCAGCCCTCGGGGGAGGGGGAGCCCAGATACGCAGTATTTT.

This clonotype has more than one count but fewer than ten. As DNA, the CDR3 is TGTGCCACCAGTGATCCTTCGTTTGGGGGCGGAGACACAGATACGCAGTATTTT. This gives the protein CATSDPSFGGGDTDTQYF. The V and J genes are TRBV24-1 and TRBJ2-3; a possible D gene is TRBD1 (6 bases). Germline-derived CDR1 and CDR2 are KGHDR and SFDVKD. This CDR3 region has 18 residues. V lost 3 bases and J 2 bases, leaving 20 bases between the germline ends.

This clonotype was detected ten times or more. The gene calls are TRBV9 and TRBJ2-3; TRBD2 matches 8 bases. Germline lookup yields CDR1 SGDLS and CDR2 YYNGEE. This CDR3 comprises 16 residues. V trimming: 1 base; J trimming: 5 bases; junction bases outside the gene matches: 9. The CDR3 DNA reads TGTGCCAGCAGCGTATCCGACAGCGGGAGACGAGATACGCAGTATTTT. This encodes CASSVSDSGRRDTQYF. The full variable domain, rest sourced from reference TRBV9 and TRBJ2-3, is DSGVTQTPKHLITATGQRVTLRCSPRSGDLSVYWYQQSLDQGLQFLIQYYNGEERAKGNILERFSAQQFPDLHSELNLSSLELGDSALYFCASSVSDSGRRDTQYFGPGTRLTVL.